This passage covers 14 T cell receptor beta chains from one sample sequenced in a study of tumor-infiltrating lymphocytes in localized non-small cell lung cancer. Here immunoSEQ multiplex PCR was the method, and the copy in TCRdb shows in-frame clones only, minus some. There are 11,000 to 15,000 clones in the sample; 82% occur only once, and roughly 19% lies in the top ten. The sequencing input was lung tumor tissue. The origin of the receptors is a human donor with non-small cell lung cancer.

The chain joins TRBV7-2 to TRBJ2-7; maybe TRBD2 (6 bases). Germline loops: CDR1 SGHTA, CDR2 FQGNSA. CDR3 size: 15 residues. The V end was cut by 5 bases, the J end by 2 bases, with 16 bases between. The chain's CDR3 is CASSLQIGGTYEQYF. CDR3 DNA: TGTGCCAGCAGCCTCCAAATCGGCGGGACCTACGAGCAGTACTTC.

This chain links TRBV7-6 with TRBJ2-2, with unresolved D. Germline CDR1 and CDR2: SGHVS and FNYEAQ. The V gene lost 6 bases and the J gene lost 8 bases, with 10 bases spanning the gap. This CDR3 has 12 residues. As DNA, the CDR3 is TGTGCCAGCAGAGTAGGACCGGGGGAGCTGTTTTTT. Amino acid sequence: CASRVGPGELFF. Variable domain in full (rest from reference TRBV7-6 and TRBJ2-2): GAGVSQSPRYKVTKRGQDVALRCDPISGHVSLYWYRQALGQGPEFLTYFNYEAQQDKSGLPNDRFSAERPEGSISTLTIQRTEQRDSAMYRCASRVGPGELFFGEGSRLTVL.

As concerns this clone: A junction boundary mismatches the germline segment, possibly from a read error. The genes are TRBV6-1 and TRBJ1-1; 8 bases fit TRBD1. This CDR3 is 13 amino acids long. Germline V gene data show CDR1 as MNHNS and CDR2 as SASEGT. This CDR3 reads CASSGTGNSEAFF. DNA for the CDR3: TGTGCCAGCAGTGGGACAGGGAACTCTGAAGCTTTCTTT.

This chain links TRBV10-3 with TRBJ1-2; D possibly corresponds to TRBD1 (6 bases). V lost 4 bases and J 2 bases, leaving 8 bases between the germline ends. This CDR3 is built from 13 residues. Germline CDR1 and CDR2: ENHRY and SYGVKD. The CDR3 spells CAISAGGNYGYTF. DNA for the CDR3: TGTGCCATCAGTGCCGGGGGCAACTATGGCTACACCTTC.

The CDR3 loop reads CASSEDYGYTF. The CDR3 nucleotides read TGCGCCAGCAGTGAGGACTATGGCTACACCTTC. This chain links TRBV10-2 with TRBJ1-2; no clear D. The CDR3 runs 11 residues. The germline V and J ends were trimmed by 2 bases and 3 bases, with 1 base remaining between them. Per germline, CDR1 WSHSY and CDR2 SAAADI.

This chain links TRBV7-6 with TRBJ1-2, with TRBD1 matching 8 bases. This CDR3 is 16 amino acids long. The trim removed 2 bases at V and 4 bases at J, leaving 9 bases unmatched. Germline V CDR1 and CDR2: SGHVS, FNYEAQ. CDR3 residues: CASSLITGTGIYGYTF. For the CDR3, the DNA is TGTGCCAGCAGCTTAATTACCGGGACAGGTATCTATGGCTACACCTTC.

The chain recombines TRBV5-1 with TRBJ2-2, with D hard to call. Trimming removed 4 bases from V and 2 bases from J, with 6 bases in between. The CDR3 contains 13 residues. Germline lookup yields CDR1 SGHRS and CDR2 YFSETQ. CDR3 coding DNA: TGCGCCAGCAGCCGAATCAACACCGGGGAGCTGTTTTTT. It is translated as CASSRINTGELFF.

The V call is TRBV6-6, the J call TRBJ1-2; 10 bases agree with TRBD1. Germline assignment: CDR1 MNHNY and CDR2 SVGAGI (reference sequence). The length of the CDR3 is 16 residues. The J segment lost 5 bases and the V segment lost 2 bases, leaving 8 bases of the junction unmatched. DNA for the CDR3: TGTGCCAGCAGTTACGACGGGACAGGGGCTAGGTATGGCTACACCTTC. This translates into CASSYDGTGARYGYTF.

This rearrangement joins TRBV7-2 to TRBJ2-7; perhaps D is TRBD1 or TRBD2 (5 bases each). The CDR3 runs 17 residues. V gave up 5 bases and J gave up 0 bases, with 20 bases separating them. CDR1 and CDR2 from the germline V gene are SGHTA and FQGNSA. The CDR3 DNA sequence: TGTGCCAGCAGCGTCAGTTCGACCGGGACGGACTCCTACGAGCAGTACTTC. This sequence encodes CASSVSSTGTDSYEQYF.

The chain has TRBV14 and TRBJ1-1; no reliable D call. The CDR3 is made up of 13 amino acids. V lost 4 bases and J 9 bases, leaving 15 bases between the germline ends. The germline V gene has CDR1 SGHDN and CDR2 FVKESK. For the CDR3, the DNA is TGTGCCAGCAGCCGCAATTCAGGCGGTAAAGCTTTCTTT. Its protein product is CASSRNSGGKAFF. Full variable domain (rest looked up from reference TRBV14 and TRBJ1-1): EAGVTQFPSHSVIEKGQTVTLRCDPISGHDNLYWYRRVMGKEIKFLLHFVKESKQDESGMPNNRFLAERTGGTYSTLKVQPAELEDSGVYFCASSRNSGGKAFFGQGTRLTVV.

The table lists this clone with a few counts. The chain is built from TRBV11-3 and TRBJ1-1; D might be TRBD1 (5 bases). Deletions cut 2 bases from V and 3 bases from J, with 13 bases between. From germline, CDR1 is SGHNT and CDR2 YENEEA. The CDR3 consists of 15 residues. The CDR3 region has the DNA TGTGCCAGCAGCTTAAAAGGGGATAAGGACACTGAAGCTTTCTTT. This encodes CASSLKGDKDTEAFF. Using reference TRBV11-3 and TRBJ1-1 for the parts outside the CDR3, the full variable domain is EAGVVQSPRYKIIEKKQPVAFWCNPISGHNTLYWYLQNLGQGPELLIRYENEEAVDDSQLPKDRFSAERLKGVDSTLKIQPAELGDSAVYLCASSLKGDKDTEAFFGQGTRLTVV.

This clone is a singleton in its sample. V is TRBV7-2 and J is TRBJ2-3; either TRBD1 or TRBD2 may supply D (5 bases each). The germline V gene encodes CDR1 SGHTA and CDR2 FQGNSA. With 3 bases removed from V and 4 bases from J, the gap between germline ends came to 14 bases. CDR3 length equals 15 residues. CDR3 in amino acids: CASSFAPGPADTQYF. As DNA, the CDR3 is TGTGCCAGCAGCTTTGCCCCGGGGCCTGCAGATACGCAGTATTTT.

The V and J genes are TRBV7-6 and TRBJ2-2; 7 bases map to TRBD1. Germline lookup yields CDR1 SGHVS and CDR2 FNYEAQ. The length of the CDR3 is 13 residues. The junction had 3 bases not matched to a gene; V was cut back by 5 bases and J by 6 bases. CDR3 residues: CASSPTGSGELFF. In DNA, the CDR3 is TGTGCCAGCAGCCCGACAGGGTCCGGGGAGCTGTTTTTT.

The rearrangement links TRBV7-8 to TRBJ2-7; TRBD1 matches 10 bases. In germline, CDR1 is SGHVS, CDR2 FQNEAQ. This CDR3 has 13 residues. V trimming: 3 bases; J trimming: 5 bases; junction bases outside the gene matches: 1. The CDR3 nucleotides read TGTGCCAGCAGCTTGGACAGGGGGAACGAGCAGTACTTC. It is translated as CASSLDRGNEQYF.